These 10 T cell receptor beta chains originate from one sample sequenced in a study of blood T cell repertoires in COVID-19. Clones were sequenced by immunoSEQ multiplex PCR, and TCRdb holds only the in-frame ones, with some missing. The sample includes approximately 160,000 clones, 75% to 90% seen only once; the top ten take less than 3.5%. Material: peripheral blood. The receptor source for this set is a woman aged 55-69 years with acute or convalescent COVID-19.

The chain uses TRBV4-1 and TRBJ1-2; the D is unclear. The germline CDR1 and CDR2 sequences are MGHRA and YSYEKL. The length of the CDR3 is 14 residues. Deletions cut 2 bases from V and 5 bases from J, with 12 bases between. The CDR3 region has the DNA TGCGCCAGCAGCCAATACGCCGGGTCTTATGGCTACACCTTC. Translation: CASSQYAGSYGYTF.

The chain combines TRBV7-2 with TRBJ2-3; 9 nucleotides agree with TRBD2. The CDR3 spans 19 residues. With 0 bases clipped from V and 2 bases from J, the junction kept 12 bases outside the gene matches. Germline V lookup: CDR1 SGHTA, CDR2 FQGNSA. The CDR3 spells CASSLAWVGSGGLTDTQYF. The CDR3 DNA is TGTGCCAGCAGCTTAGCGTGGGTGGGTAGCGGGGGTCTCACAGATACGCAGTATTTT.

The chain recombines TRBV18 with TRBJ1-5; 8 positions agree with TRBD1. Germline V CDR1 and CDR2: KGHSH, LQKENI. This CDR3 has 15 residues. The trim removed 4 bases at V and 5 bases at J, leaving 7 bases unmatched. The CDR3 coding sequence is TGTGCCAGCTCACAAGGGACAGGTTGGGATCAGCCCCAGCATTTT. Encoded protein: CASSQGTGWDQPQHF.

CDR3 amino acids: CAITPDSGNTIYF. Here the CDR3 DNA reads TGTGCCATCACTCCAGACTCTGGAAACACCATATATTTT. J is TRBJ1-3 and V is TRBV10-3; D call uncertain. CDR1 is ENHRY, CDR2 SYGVKD, per germline. V lost 7 bases to trimming and J lost 0 bases, with 7 bases between them. This CDR3 is built from 13 residues.

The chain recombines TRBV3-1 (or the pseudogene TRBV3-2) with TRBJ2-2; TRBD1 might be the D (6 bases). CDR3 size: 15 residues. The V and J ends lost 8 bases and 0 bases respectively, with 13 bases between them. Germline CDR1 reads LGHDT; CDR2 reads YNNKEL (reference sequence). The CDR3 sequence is CASSRGPANTGELFF. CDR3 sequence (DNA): TGTGCCAGCTCCAGGGGTCCCGCGAACACCGGGGAGCTGTTTTTT.

CDR3 protein: CASRAQGAGGTGELFF. CDR3 DNA: TGTGCCAGCCGCGCACAGGGGGCGGGGGGCACCGGGGAGCTGTTTTTT. This chain links TRBV9 with TRBJ2-2; weak D call: TRBD1 (9 bases). This CDR3 has 16 amino acids. CDR1 SGDLS and CDR2 YYNGEE come from the germline V gene. With 7 bases removed from V and 4 bases from J, the gap between germline ends came to 20 bases.

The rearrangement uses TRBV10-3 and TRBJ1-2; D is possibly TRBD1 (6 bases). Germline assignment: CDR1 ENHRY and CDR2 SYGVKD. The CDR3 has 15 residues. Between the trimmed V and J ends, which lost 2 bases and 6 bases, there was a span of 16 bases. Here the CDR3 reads CAISEHAGTKNGYTF. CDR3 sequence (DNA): TGTGCCATCAGTGAGCATGCCGGGACAAAAAATGGCTACACCTTC.

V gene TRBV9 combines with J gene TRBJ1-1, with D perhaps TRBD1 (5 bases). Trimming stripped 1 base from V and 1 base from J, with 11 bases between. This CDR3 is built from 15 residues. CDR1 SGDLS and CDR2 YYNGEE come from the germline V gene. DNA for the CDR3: TGTGCCAGCAGCGTAAGCGGGAGGGGGAACACTGAAGCTTTCTTT. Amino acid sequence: CASSVSGRGNTEAFF.

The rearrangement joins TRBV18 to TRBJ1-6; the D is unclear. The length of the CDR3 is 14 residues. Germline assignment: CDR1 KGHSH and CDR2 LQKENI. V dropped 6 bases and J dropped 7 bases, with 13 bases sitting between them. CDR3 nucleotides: TGTGCCAGCTCGCTAGAGGCGAGGAATTCACCCCTCCACTTT. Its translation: CASSLEARNSPLHF.

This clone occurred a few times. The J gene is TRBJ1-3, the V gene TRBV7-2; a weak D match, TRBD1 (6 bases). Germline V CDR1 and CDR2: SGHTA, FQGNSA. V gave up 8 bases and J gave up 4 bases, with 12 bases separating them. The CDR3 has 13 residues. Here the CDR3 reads CASGRGSGNTIYF. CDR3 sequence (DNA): TGTGCCAGCGGCAGGGGCTCCGGAAACACCATATATTTT.